The 12 T cell receptor beta chains below all came from one sample that was sequenced in a study of radiation and T cells in renal cell carcinoma. Time point: blood 2 weeks post-SBRT. Treatment: 15 Gy SBRT to primary tumor, nephrectomy 4 weeks later. Clones were sequenced by immunoSEQ multiplex PCR, and TCRdb holds only the in-frame ones, with some missing. This table holds roughly 120,000 clones, more than 80% found once. Sequencing used blood, obtained from a patient whose treatment included radiotherapy and nephrectomy. The receptors derive from a woman aged 60 to 75 with renal cell carcinoma.

The V gene is TRBV5-1, the J gene TRBJ2-5; D is undetermined. Germline values: CDR1 SGHRS, CDR2 YFSETQ. Deletions cut 0 bases from V and 2 bases from J, with 11 bases between. The CDR3 is 15 amino acids. As DNA, the CDR3 is TGCGCCAGCAGCTTGGCGCAGCCCCTGCAAGAGACCCAGTACTTC. Its protein is CASSLAQPLQETQYF.

V is TRBV20-1 and J is TRBJ1-2; TRBD1 might be the D (6 bases). Trimming cost V 3 bases and J 6 bases, with 8 bases left between them. Germline CDR1 is DFQATT and CDR2 is SNEGSKA (reference sequence). This CDR3 spans 11 amino acids. The CDR3 DNA sequence: TGCAGTGCTAGGGCAGGGGATGGCTACACCTTC. Amino acids: CSARAGDGYTF.

The V call is TRBV5-1, the J call TRBJ1-1; D is possibly TRBD1 (5 bases). The CDR3 length is 14 residues. The germline CDR1 and CDR2 sequences are SGHRS and YFSETQ. Trimming took off 3 bases at V and 4 bases at J, with 13 bases between the two ends. The chain's CDR3 is CASSSGDGGTEAFF. DNA of the CDR3: TGCGCCAGCAGCTCGGGGGACGGGGGCACTGAAGCTTTCTTT. Combining the CDR3 with reference TRBV5-1 and TRBJ1-1 gives the whole variable domain KAGVTQTPRYLIKTRGQQVTLSCSPISGHRSVSWYQQTPGQGLQFLFEYFSETQRNKGNFPGRFSGRQFSNSRSEMNVSTLELGDSALYLCASSSGDGGTEAFFGQGTRLTVV.

The chain carries TRBV6-5 and TRBJ1-4, with D possibly TRBD1 on 6 matching bases. Trimming left V 5 bases short and J 5 bases short, with 15 bases between. The CDR3 length is 15 residues. Per germline, CDR1 MNHEY and CDR2 SVGAGI. CDR3 sequence (DNA): TGTGCCAGCAGTACGACAGGAGCAGGGAATGAAAAACTGTTTTTT. This gives the protein CASSTTGAGNEKLFF.

This clone came up a few times. The J gene is TRBJ1-1, the V gene TRBV2, with 9 bases aligning to TRBD1. CDR3 length equals 14 residues. CDR1 and CDR2 (germline): SNHLY, FYNNEI. The J segment lost 6 bases and the V segment lost 5 bases, leaving 7 bases of the junction unmatched. In DNA form, the CDR3 reads TGTGCCAGCAGTAAGGGGACAGGGATAGCTGAAGCTTTCTTT. It encodes CASSKGTGIAEAFF.

This chain connects TRBV4-2 to TRBJ1-3; D not certain. Trimming stripped 0 bases from V and 0 bases from J, with 6 bases between. The CDR3 length is 15 residues. The germline CDR1 and CDR2 sequences are LGHNA and YNFKEQ. CDR3 in DNA: TGTGCCAGCAGCCAAGACAGATTCTCTGGAAACACCATATATTTT. Residues: CASSQDRFSGNTIYF.

The chain links TRBV11-2 to TRBJ1-6, with D hard to call. The germline gives CDR1 SGHAT, CDR2 FQNNGV. The CDR3 contains 15 residues. Trimming took off 6 bases at V and 7 bases at J, with 16 bases between the two ends. CDR3: CASSAGRGTNSPLHF. The DNA for the CDR3 is TGTGCCAGCAGTGCAGGACGGGGAACCAATTCACCCCTCCACTTT.

The rearrangement links TRBV7-9 to TRBJ2-7; D uncertain. The CDR3 contains 14 residues. Trimming removed 1 base from V and 1 base from J, with 8 bases in between. The germline V gene has CDR1 SEHNR and CDR2 FQNEAQ (reference sequence). The CDR3 nucleotides are TGTGCCAGCAGCTTAGAGGACCGGTCCTACGAGCAGTACTTC. Its protein is CASSLEDRSYEQYF. Based on the CDR3 plus reference TRBV7-9 and TRBJ2-7, the full variable domain is DTGVSQNPRHKITKRGQNVTFRCDPISEHNRLYWYRQTLGQGPEFLTYFQNEAQLEKSRLLSDRFSAERPKGSFSTLEIQRTEQGDSAMYLCASSLEDRSYEQYFGPGTRLTVT.

The V and J genes are TRBV9 and TRBJ1-1, with 9 bases that match TRBD1. This CDR3 region has 13 residues. V trimming: 9 bases; J trimming: 1 base; junction bases outside the gene matches: 4. Per the germline V gene, CDR1 is SGDLS and CDR2 is YYNGEE. The CDR3 reads CANSDRGNTEAFF. CDR3 coding DNA: TGTGCCAACTCGGACAGGGGGAACACTGAAGCTTTCTTT.

The chain recombines TRBV30 with TRBJ2-7, with 7 bases that match TRBD2. The germline CDR1 and CDR2 sequences are GTSNPN and SVGIG (reference sequence). J lost 7 bases, V lost 4 bases, and 10 bases had no gene match. The CDR3 extends over 13 amino acids. The CDR3 loop reads CAWKFASGGEQYF. The DNA of the CDR3 is TGTGCCTGGAAGTTTGCCTCCGGGGGGGAGCAGTACTTC.

This chain uses TRBV28 with TRBJ1-1, with D hard to call. The CDR3 is 13 residues long. The germline gives CDR1 MDHEN, CDR2 SYDVKM. V was shortened by 6 bases and J by 7 bases, with 15 bases between the two germline ends. CDR3 residues: CASSRTGVYEAFF. The CDR3 DNA reads TGTGCCAGCAGCCGCACTGGGGTTTATGAAGCTTTCTTT.

This clone was counted a few times. The chain is built from TRBV2 and TRBJ2-2; D call uncertain. Germline V lookup: CDR1 SNHLY, CDR2 FYNNEI. The germline V and J ends were trimmed by 6 bases and 6 bases, with 5 bases remaining between them. The CDR3 is 11 residues long. The DNA for the CDR3 is TGTGCCAGCAGAGTAGCCGGGGAGCTGTTTTTT. As protein: CASRVAGELFF. The full variable domain, its missing parts supplied by reference TRBV2 and TRBJ2-2, is EPEVTQTPSHQVTQMGQEVILRCVPISNHLYFYWYRQILGQKVEFLVSFYNNEISEKSEIFDDQFSVERPDGSNFTLKIRSTKLEDSAMYFCASRVAGELFFGEGSRLTVL.